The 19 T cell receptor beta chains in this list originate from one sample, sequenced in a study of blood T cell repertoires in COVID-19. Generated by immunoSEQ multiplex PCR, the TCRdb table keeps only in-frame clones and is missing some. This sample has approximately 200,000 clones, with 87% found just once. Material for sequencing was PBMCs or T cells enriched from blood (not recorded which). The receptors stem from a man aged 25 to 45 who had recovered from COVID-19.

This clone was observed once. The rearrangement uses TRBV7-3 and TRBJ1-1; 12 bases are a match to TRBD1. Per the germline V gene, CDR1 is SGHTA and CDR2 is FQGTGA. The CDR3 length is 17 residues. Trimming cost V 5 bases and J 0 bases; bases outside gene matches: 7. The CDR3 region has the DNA TGTGCCAGCAGCAGGGCCGGGACAGGGGGCATGAACACTGAAGCTTTCTTT. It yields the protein CASSRAGTGGMNTEAFF.

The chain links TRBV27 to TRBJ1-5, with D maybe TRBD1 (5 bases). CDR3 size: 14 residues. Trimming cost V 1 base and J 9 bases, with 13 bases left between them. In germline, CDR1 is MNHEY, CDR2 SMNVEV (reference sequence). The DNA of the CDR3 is TGTGCCAGCAGTTTATGGGGCAGCAGTTGGCCCCAGCATTTT. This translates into CASSLWGSSWPQHF.

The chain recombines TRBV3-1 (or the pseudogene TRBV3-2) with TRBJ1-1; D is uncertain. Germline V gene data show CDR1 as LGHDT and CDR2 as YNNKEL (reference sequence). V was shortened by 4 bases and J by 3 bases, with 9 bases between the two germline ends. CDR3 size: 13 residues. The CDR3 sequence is CASSPETYTEAFF. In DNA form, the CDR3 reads TGTGCCAGCAGCCCAGAGACTTACACTGAAGCTTTCTTT.

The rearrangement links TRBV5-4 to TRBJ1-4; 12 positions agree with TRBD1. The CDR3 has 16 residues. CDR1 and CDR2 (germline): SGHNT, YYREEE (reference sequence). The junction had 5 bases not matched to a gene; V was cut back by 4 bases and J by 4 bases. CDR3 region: CASSPGQGAGNEKLFF. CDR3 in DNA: TGTGCCAGCAGCCCGGGACAGGGGGCGGGTAATGAAAAACTGTTTTTT.

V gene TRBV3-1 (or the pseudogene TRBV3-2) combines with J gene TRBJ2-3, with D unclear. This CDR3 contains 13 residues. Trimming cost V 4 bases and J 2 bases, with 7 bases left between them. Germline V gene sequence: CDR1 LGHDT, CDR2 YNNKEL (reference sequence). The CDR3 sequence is CASSRISTDTQYF. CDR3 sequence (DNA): TGTGCCAGCAGCCGTATTTCCACAGATACGCAGTATTTT.

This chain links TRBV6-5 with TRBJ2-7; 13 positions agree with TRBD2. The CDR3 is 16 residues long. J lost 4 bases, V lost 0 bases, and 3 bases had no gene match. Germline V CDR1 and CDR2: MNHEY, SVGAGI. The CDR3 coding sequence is TGTGCCAGCAGTTACTCCGGGACTAGCGGGATGTACGAGCAGTACTTC. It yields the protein CASSYSGTSGMYEQYF.

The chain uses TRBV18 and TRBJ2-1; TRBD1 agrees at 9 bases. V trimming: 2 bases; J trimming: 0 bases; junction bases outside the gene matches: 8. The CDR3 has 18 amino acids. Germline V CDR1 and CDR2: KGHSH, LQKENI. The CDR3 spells CASSPVRGTGRSYNEQFF. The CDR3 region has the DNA TGTGCCAGCTCACCAGTGAGAGGGACAGGGCGCTCCTACAATGAGCAGTTCTTC.

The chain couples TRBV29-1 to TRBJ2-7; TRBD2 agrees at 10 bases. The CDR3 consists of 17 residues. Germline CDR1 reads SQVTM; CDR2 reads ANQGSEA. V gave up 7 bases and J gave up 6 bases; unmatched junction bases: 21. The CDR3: CSAQREGLLAGWVEQYF. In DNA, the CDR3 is TGCAGCGCACAGCGGGAGGGCCTTCTTGCGGGTTGGGTCGAGCAGTACTTC.

Here the CDR3 reads CSAGGTGLRDEKLFF. CDR3 nucleotide sequence: TGCAGCGCTGGTGGAACAGGGCTAAGGGATGAAAAACTGTTTTTT. The V call is TRBV29-1, the J call TRBJ1-4; possibly TRBD1 for D (6 bases). The CDR3 has 15 amino acids. Germline assignment: CDR1 SQVTM and CDR2 ANQGSEA. V was shortened by 7 bases and J by 6 bases, with 21 bases between the two germline ends.

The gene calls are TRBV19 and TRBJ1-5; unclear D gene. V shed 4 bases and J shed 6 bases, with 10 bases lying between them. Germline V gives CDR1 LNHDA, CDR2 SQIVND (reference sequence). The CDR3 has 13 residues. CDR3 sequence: CASSTLPTQPQHF. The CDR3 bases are TGTGCCAGTAGTACCCTCCCTACTCAGCCCCAGCATTTT. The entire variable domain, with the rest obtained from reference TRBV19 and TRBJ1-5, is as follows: DGGITQSPKYLFRKEGQNVTLSCEQNLNHDAMYWYRQDPGQGLRLIYYSQIVNDFQKGDIAEGYSVSREKKESFPLTVTSAQKNPTAFYLCASSTLPTQPQHFGDGTRLSIL.

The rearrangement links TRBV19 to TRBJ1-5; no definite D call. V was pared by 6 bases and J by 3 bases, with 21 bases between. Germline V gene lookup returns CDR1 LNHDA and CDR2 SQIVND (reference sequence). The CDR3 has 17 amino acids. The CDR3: CASSSATRGSPNQPQHF. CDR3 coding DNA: TGTGCCAGTAGCTCCGCCACTCGAGGCTCCCCCAATCAGCCCCAGCATTTT.

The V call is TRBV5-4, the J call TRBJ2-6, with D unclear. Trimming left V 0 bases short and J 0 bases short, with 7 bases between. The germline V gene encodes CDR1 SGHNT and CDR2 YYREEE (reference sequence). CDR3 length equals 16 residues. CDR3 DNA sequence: TGTGCCAGCAGCTTGGGCGGAGTCTCTGGGGCCAACGTCCTGACTTTC. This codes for CASSLGGVSGANVLTF.

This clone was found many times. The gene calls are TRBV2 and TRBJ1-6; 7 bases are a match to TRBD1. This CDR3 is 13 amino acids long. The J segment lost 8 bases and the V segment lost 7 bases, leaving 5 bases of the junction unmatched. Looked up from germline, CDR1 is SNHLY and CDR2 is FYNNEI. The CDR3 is CASTTGPDSPLHF. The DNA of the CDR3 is TGTGCCAGCACGACAGGGCCAGATTCACCCCTCCACTTT.

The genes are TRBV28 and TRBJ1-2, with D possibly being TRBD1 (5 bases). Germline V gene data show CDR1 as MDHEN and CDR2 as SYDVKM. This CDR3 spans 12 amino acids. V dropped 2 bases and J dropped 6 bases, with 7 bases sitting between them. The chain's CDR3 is CASSLQGHGYTF. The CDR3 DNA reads TGTGCCAGCAGTTTACAGGGTCATGGCTACACCTTC.

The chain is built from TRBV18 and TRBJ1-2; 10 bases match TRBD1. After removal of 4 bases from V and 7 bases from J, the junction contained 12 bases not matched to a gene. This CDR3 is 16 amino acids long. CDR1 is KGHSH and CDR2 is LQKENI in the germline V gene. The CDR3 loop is CASSHPNPDRGPGYTF. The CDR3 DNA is TGTGCCAGCTCACACCCGAATCCAGACAGGGGGCCTGGCTACACCTTC.

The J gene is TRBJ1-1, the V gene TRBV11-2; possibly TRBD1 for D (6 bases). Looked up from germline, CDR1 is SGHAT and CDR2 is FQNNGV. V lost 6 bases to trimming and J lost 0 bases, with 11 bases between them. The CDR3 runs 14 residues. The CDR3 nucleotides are TGTGCCAGCAGACTCACAGGGATGAACACTGAAGCTTTCTTT. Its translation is CASRLTGMNTEAFF.

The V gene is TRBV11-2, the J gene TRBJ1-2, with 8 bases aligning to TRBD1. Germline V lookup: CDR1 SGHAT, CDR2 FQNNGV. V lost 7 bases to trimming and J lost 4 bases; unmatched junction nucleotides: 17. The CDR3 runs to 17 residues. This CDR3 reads CASTSDRVGSPIYGYTF. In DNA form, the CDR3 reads TGTGCCAGCACTTCGGACAGGGTGGGATCCCCGATCTATGGCTACACCTTC.

The chain's CDR3 is CASRRGGNTIYF. The CDR3 coding sequence is TGTGCCAGCAGGCGCGGGGGGAACACCATATATTTT. The J gene is TRBJ1-3, the V gene TRBV12-3 or TRBV12-4; D perhaps matches TRBD1 (5 bases). V lost 6 bases, J lost 7 bases, and 10 bases lay in between. This CDR3 spans 12 amino acids.

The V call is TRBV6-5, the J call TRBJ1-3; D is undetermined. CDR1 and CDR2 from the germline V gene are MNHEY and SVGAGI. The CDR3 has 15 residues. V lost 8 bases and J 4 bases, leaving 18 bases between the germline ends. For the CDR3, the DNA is TGTGCCAGCTCACTTGGCAGGCCTGGAGGAAACACCATATATTTT. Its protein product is CASSLGRPGGNTIYF.